This T cell receptor (beta chain) was profiled in a study of shared clonotypes between healthy human individuals. CDR3 size: 13 residues. CDR1 SGHAT and CDR2 FQNNGV come from the germline V gene. V lost 5 bases, J lost 5 bases, and 4 bases stayed unmatched. Positively selected for CCR7, the CD45RO-negative cells used as naive CD8 cells excluded terminally differentiated effector memory CD45RA+ cells. Data came from immunoSEQ multiplex PCR; TCRdb stores just in-frame clones and leaves some out. The table has under 600,000 clones, roughly 98% seen once. Sequencing was done on a sample of naive CD8+ T cells sorted from blood. The TCR originated in a man under 40 in good health. The genes are TRBV11-2 and TRBJ2-5; 8 positions match TRBD1. CDR3 in DNA: TGTGCCAGCAGCGGACAGGGTCTGGAGACCCAGTACTTC. This gives the protein CASSGQGLETQYF.